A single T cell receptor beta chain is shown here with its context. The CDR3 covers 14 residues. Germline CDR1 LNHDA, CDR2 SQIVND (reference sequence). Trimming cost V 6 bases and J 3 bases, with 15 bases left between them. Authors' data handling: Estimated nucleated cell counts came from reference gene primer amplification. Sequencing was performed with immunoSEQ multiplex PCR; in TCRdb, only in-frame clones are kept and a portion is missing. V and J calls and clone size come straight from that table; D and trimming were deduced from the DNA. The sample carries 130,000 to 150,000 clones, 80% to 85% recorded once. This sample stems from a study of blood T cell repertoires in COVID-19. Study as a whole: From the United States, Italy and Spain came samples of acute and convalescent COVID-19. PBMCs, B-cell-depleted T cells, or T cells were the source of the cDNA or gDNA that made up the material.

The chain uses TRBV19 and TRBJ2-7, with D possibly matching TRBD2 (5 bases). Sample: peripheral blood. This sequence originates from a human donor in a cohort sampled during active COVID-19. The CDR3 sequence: CASSLLGGSYEQYF. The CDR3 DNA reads TGTGCCAGTAGCCTCCTTGGAGGCAGCTACGAGCAGTACTTC.